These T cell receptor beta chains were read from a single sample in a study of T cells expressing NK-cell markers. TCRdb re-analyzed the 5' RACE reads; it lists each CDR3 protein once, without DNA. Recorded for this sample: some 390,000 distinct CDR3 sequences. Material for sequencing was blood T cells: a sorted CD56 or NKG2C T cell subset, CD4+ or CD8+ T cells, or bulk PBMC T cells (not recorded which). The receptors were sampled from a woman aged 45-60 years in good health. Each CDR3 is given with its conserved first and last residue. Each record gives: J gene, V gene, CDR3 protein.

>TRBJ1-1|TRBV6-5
CASTNRGGTEAFF
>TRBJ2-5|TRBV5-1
CASRPNYRGQETQYF
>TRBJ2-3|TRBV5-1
CASRAVPSSTDTQYF
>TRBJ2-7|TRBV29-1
CSGLDPPAREQYF
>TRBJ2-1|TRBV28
CASSHRDRGYNEQFF
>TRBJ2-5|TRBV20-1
CSAAPGPNVQETQYF
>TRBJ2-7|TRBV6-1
CASNGQFNVPYEQYF
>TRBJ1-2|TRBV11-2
CASSPSINYGYTF
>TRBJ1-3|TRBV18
CASSSSLTTPPSGNTIYF
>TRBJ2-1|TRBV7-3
CASSSSSGGPNEQFF
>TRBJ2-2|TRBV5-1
CASSLGGLAGAGTGELFF
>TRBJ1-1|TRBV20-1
CSARSRTENLNTEAFF
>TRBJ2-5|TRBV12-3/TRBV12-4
CASSLSGVETQYF
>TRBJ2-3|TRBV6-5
CASSYRGGVITDTQYF
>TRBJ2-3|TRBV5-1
CASRVTPPDTQYF
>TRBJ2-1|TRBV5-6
CASSSRRVEQFF
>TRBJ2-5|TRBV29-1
CSVEGGTVTLQETQYF
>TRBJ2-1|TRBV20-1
CSAGTSGRSYNEQFF
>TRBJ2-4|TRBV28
CASRGLLAGAAIQYF
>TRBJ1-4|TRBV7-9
CASSPGQGLPNEKLFF
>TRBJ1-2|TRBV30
CAWRDRMSYGYTF
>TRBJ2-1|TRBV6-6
CASSSRVFEQFF
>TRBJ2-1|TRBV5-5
CASSVPGSTSSYNEQFF
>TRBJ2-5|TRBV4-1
CASSRGTSGMGRGETQYF
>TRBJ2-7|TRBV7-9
CASSAAKWFEQYF
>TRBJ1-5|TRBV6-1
CASRDRGLGNNQPQHF
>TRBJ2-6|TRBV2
CASSDGDGANVLTF
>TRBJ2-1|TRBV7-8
CASSARTSRGEQFF
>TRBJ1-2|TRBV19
CASSINTANYGYTF
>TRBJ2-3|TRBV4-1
CASSHGHNRGSTDTQYF
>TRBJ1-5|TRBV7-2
CASSLGPGFRRLSNQPQHF
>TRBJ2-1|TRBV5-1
CASSFPSGLERRNNEQFF
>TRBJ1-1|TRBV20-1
CSASRAAENTEAFF
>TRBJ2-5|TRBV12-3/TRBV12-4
CASRPTSYETQYF
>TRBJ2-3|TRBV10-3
CAIMKGTGGTDTQYF
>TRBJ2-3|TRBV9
CASSVEARFTDTQYF
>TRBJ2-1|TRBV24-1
CATRLGAGGPQFF
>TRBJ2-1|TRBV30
CAWSVSEHEQFF
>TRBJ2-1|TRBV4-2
CASSQDPARSSYNEQFF
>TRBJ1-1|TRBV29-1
CSVWDGYTEAFF
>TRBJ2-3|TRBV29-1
CSADSGRRTDTQYF
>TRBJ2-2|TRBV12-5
CASGLVFLAGGTGELFF
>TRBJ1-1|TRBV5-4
CASTQVGIRMNTEAFF
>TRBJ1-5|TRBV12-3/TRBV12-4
CASSLRQGGSANQPQHF
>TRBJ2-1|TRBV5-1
CASSLPSGRANEQFF
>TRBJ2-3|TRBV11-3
CATTDSGVTDTQYF
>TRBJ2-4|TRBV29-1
CSGVTQRSKNIQYF
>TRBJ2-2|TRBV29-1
CSVEEADPAGELFF
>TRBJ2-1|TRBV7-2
CASSPNLGRPNEQFF
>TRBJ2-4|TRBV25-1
CASSENWVIQYF
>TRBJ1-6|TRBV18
CASSPPRGTGPNSPLHF
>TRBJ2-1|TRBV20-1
CSAHRRTPYNEQFF